The TCR beta chain described here comes from a study of cytomegalovirus exposure and HLA in healthy donors. The study, taken as a whole, reports: The authors listed 164 TCR beta chains as cytomegalovirus-associated. Exclusion as indistinguishable affected some V segments, including TRBV6-2 and TRBV6-3.

To note about this clone: Its matching antigen is unknown.

The PCR ran on 60 Vbeta and 13 Jbeta primers. Clones were sequenced by immunoSEQ multiplex PCR, and TCRdb holds only the in-frame ones, with some missing. In the table there are about 130,000 clones, 80% of which are singletons. With 4 bases removed from V and 1 base from J, the gap between germline ends came to 16 bases. Looked up from germline, CDR1 is SGHTA and CDR2 is FQGTGA. The CDR3 runs to 16 residues. The sample taken for sequencing was PBMCs. The source of this sequence is a woman aged 40 to 55 in good health and CMV-seronegative. The genes are TRBV7-3 and TRBJ2-5; the D gene is possibly TRBD2 (7 bases). The CDR3 nucleotides are TGTGCCAGCAGCTCCATGGGGGGGGCGTCCCAAGAGACCCAGTACTTC. Residues: CASSSMGGASQETQYF. Supplemented by reference TRBV7-3 and TRBJ2-5, the full variable domain reads GAGVSQTPSNKVTEKGKYVELRCDPISGHTALYWYRQSLGQGPEFLIYFQGTGAADDSGLPNDRFFAVRPEGSVSTLKIQRTERGDSAVYLCASSSMGGASQETQYFGPGTRLLVL.